This is a list of T cell receptor beta chains from one sample in a study of shared clonotypes between healthy human individuals. Data came from immunoSEQ multiplex PCR; TCRdb stores just in-frame clones and leaves some out. The sample has 2 million to 2.5 million clones, roughly 95% seen once. Sequencing was carried out using naive CD8+ T cells sorted from blood. The receptors come from a man in his late teens or twenties in good health. Each CDR3 is given with its conserved first and last residue. D genes are given only for firm matches. Clone size is stated in some rows and not others, as once, few, many or a class when expanded.

D gene	clone size	J gene	V gene	CDR3 protein	CDR3 DNA
-	-	TRBJ1-4	TRBV28	CASSLTIPPNEKLFF	TGTGCCAGCAGTCTCACGATTCCTCCCAACGAAAAACTGTTTTTT
-	few	TRBJ1-2	TRBV4-2	CASSQGSKIDGYTF	TGTGCCAGCAGCCAAGGATCCAAAATAGATGGCTACACCTTC
-	-	TRBJ1-1	TRBV28	CASSLGVRGTEAFF	TGTGCCAGCAGTTTAGGGGTGAGGGGCACTGAAGCTTTCTTT
-	once	TRBJ2-7	TRBV7-9	CASSLPPQWAGSYEQYF	TGTGCCAGCAGCCTCCCACCCCAGTGGGCAGGCTCCTACGAGCAGTACTTC
TRBD1	-	TRBJ2-7	TRBV30	CAWMGAPGQGKATTYEQYF	TGTGCCTGGATGGGTGCCCCGGGACAGGGCAAGGCGACGACCTACGAGCAGTACTTC
-	-	TRBJ2-7	TRBV29-1	CSVEDPDEQYF	TGCAGCGTTGAAGATCCCGACGAGCAGTACTTC
TRBD2	-	TRBJ2-1	TRBV2	CASPPGLKVHEQFF	TGTGCCAGCCCGCCGGGACTAAAAGTTCATGAGCAGTTCTTC
TRBD1	-	TRBJ2-7	TRBV5-4	CASSFRDSPYEQYF	TGTGCCAGCAGCTTCCGGGACAGTCCCTACGAGCAGTACTTC
-	-	TRBJ2-1	TRBV6-1	CASSEEVTGGLSYNEQFF	TGTGCCAGCAGTGAAGAGGTAACGGGGGGCCTATCCTACAATGAGCAGTTCTTC
TRBD2	-	TRBJ2-7	TRBV29-1	CSVRGLAEGYEQYF	TGCAGCGTTCGTGGACTAGCCGAAGGTTACGAGCAGTACTTC
TRBD1	-	TRBJ2-7	TRBV7-9	CASSDRTGEGYEQYF	TGTGCCAGCAGCGACCGGACAGGGGAAGGCTACGAGCAGTACTTC
-	-	TRBJ2-5	TRBV27	CASRGGFSPQETQYF	TGTGCCAGCAGAGGTGGGTTTTCCCCCCAAGAGACCCAGTACTTC
-	-	TRBJ1-6	TRBV19	CASSIDWGAGSPLHF	TGTGCCAGTAGTATCGATTGGGGTGCCGGATCACCCCTCCACTTT
-	-	TRBJ1-1	TRBV7-9	CASKPGQGTEAFF	TGTGCCAGCAAGCCGGGCCAAGGGACTGAAGCTTTCTTT
TRBD2	-	TRBJ2-1	TRBV29-1	CSVVIGGDEQFF	TGCAGCGTTGTAATCGGGGGGGATGAGCAGTTCTTC
-	-	TRBJ2-7	TRBV19	CASSIDGESYEQYF	TGTGCCAGTAGTATAGACGGAGAATCCTACGAGCAGTACTTC
TRBD1	-	TRBJ1-1	TRBV7-9	CASSLVYRGTEAFF	TGTGCCAGCAGCTTAGTGTACAGGGGCACTGAAGCTTTCTTT
TRBD2	-	TRBJ2-1	TRBV5-1	CASREWTSENNEQFF	TGCGCCAGCAGAGAGTGGACTAGCGAGAACAATGAGCAGTTCTTC
-	-	TRBJ1-1	TRBV9	CASSVAVENTEAFF	TGTGCCAGCAGCGTAGCGGTGGAAAACACTGAAGCTTTCTTT
-	-	TRBJ1-5	TRBV7-9	CASSSYQGSNQPQHF	TGTGCCAGCAGCTCCTACCAGGGATCCAATCAGCCCCAGCATTTT
-	-	TRBJ1-1	TRBV6-1	CASSETQASREAFF	TGTGCCAGCAGTGAAACACAGGCAAGCCGTGAAGCTTTCTTT
-	-	TRBJ2-7	TRBV7-8	CASSFSGNQEQYF	TGTGCCAGCAGCTTCTCCGGGAATCAGGAGCAGTACTTC
TRBD1	-	TRBJ2-2	TRBV25-1	CASSEPRTGGANTGELFF	TGTGCCAGCAGTGAACCGAGGACAGGGGGGGCGAACACCGGGGAGCTGTTTTTT
-	-	TRBJ1-3	TRBV4-1	CASSPWVGNTIYF	TGCGCCAGCAGCCCCTGGGTAGGGAACACCATATATTTT
-	once	TRBJ2-7	TRBV10-2	CASTDKAGGMYEQYF	TGCGCCAGCACGGACAAGGCCGGGGGCATGTACGAGCAGTACTTC
TRBD1	-	TRBJ2-7	TRBV4-1	CASSSETGDYEQYF	TGCGCCAGCAGCTCCGAGACAGGGGACTACGAGCAGTACTTC
TRBD1	-	TRBJ2-4	TRBV4-1	CASRHGTEGKNIQYF	TGCGCCAGCAGACATGGGACAGAGGGCAAAAACATTCAGTACTTC
-	-	TRBJ1-4	TRBV4-3	CASSQDGEPLNEKLFF	TGCGCCAGCAGCCAAGATGGGGAGCCTCTTAATGAAAAACTGTTTTTT
-	-	TRBJ1-5	TRBV19	CASRDLTGNQPQHF	TGTGCCAGTAGGGACCTAACGGGCAATCAGCCCCAGCATTTT
-	-	TRBJ2-7	TRBV10-3	CAIGDIYEQYF	TGTGCCATCGGTGACATCTACGAGCAGTACTTC
-	-	TRBJ2-3	TRBV5-1	CASSWELSTDTQYF	TGCGCCAGCAGCTGGGAGCTCAGCACAGATACGCAGTATTTT
-	once	TRBJ2-6	TRBV2	CASRDILSGANVLTF	TGTGCCAGCCGGGACATACTCTCTGGGGCCAACGTCCTGACTTTC
-	-	TRBJ2-1	TRBV28	CASRGGESYNEQFF	TGTGCCAGCAGAGGGGGGGAATCCTACAATGAGCAGTTCTTC
TRBD2	-	TRBJ2-7	TRBV9	CASSVEPSGAYEQYF	TGTGCCAGCAGCGTAGAGCCTAGCGGAGCCTACGAGCAGTACTTC
TRBD2	-	TRBJ2-7	TRBV7-9	CASSARLAPYEQYF	TGTGCCAGCAGCGCGCGACTAGCCCCCTACGAGCAGTACTTC
-	-	TRBJ1-1	TRBV7-6	CASSLDWQPNTEAFF	TGTGCCAGCAGCTTAGACTGGCAGCCGAACACTGAAGCTTTCTTT
-	-	TRBJ2-5	TRBV6-4	CASSEGHGTQYF	TGTGCCAGCAGTGAAGGGCATGGGACCCAGTACTTC
-	-	TRBJ2-7	TRBV5-6	CASSRDPYEQYF	TGTGCCAGCAGCCGCGACCCCTACGAGCAGTACTTC
-	-	TRBJ2-3	TRBV6-5	CASSWTGGTDTQYF	TGTGCCAGCTCTTGGACCGGCGGCACAGATACGCAGTATTTT
-	few	TRBJ2-2	TRBV28	CASSFDTGELFF	TGTGCCAGCAGTTTCGACACCGGGGAGCTGTTTTTT
-	-	TRBJ1-6	TRBV30	CAWRGLGSPLHF	TGTGCCTGGAGGGGGCTCGGATCACCCCTCCACTTT
-	-	TRBJ2-3	TRBV6-5	CASSYPNSDTQYF	TGTGCCAGCAGTTACCCGAACTCAGATACGCAGTATTTT
TRBD1	-	TRBJ2-7	TRBV7-9	CACDRESYEQYF	TGTGCCTGTGACAGGGAGTCCTACGAGCAGTACTTC
-	-	TRBJ2-3	TRBV11-3	CASSSGTTDTQYF	TGTGCCAGCAGCTCGGGGACGACAGATACGCAGTATTTT
TRBD2	once	TRBJ2-2	TRBV11-2	CASSELAGEADGELFF	TGTGCCAGCAGCGAACTAGCGGGAGAAGCGGACGGGGAGCTGTTTTTT
-	-	TRBJ1-6	TRBV5-4	CASSSLGEYGSPLHF	TGTGCCAGCAGCTCCCTGGGGGAGTATGGTTCACCCCTCCACTTT
-	-	TRBJ2-3	TRBV27	CASRNLGLDTQYF	TGTGCCAGCAGAAACCTAGGACTAGATACGCAGTATTTT
TRBD1	-	TRBJ1-1	TRBV6-1	CASSENRQGLNTEAFF	TGTGCCAGCAGTGAAAATCGACAGGGGCTAAACACTGAAGCTTTCTTT
TRBD1	few	TRBJ1-6	TRBV5-6	CASSSGTAAILHF	TGTGCCAGCAGCTCCGGGACAGCCGCAATCCTCCACTTT
TRBD1	-	TRBJ2-4	TRBV27	CASSFPSGQGFSLAKNIQYF	TGTGCCAGCAGTTTCCCGTCGGGACAGGGCTTTTCATTAGCCAAAAACATTCAGTACTTC